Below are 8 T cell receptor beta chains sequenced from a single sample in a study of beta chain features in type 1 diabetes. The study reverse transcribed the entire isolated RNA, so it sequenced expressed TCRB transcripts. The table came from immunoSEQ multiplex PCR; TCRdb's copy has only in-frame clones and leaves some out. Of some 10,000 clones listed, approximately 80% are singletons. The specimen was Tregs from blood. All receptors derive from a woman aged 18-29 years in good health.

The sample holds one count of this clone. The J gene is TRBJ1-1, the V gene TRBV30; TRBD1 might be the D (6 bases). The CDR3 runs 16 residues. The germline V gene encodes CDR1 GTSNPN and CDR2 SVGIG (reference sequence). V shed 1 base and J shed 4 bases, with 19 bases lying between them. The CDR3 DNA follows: TGTGCCTGGAGTGGTCGGGGGGGCCTATTCGGCACTGAAGCTTTCTTT. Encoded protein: CAWSGRGGLFGTEAFF.

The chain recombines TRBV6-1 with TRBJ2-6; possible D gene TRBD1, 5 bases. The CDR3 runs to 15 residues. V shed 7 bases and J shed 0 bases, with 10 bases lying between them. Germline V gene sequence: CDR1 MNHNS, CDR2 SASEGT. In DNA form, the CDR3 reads TGTGCCAGCACCCGAGACAGCTCTGGGGCCAACGTCCTGACTTTC. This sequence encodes CASTRDSSGANVLTF.

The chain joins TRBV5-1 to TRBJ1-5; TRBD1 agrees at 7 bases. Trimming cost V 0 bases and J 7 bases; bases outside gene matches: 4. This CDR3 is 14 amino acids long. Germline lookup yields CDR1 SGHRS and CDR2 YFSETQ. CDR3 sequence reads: CASSLGEGGQPQHF. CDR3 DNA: TGCGCCAGCAGCTTGGGTGAAGGGGGCCAGCCCCAGCATTTT.

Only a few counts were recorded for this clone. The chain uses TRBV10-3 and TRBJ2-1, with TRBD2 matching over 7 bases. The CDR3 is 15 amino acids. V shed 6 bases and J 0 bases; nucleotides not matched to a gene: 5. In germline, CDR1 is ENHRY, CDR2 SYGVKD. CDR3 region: CAISTGGGSYNEQFF. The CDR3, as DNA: TGTGCCATCAGCACGGGAGGCGGCTCCTACAATGAGCAGTTCTTC.

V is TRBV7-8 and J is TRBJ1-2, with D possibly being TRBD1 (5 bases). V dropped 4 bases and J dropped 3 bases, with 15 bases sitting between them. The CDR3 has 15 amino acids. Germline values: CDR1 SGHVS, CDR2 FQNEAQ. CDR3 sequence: CASSSSGLGDYGYTF. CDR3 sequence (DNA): TGTGCCAGCAGCTCCTCAGGGCTTGGGGACTATGGCTACACCTTC.

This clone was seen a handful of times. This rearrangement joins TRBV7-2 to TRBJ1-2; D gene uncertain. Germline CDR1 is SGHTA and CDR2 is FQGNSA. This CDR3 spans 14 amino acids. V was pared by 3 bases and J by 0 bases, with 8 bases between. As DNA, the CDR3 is TGTGCCAGCAGCTTGGCAGTGACTAACTATGGCTACACCTTC. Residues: CASSLAVTNYGYTF.

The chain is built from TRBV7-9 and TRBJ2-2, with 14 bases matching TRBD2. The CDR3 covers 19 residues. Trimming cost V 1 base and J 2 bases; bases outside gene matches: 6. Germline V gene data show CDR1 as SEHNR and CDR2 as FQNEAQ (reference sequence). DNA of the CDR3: TGTGCCAGCAGCTTAGAATGGGGACTAGCGGGAGTTAACACCGGGGAGCTGTTTTTT. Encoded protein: CASSLEWGLAGVNTGELFF. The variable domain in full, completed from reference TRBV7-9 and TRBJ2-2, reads DTGVSQNPRHKITKRGQNVTFRCDPISEHNRLYWYRQTLGQGPEFLTYFQNEAQLEKSRLLSDRFSAERPKGSFSTLEIQRTEQGDSAMYLCASSLEWGLAGVNTGELFFGEGSRLTVL.

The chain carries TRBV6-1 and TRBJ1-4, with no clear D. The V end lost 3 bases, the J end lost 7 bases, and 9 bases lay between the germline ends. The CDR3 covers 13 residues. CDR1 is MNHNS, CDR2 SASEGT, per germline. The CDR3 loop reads CASSDLRSEKLFF. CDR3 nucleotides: TGTGCCAGCAGTGACTTGAGGAGTGAAAAACTGTTTTTT.